These 20 T cell receptor beta chains were all obtained from the same sample, sequenced in a study of identical twins. TCRdb reanalysed the 5' RACE reads using MiXCR and keeps one entry per CDR3 protein. Found here are about 430,000 distinct CDR3 sequences, less than 20% of them singletons; the top ten hold around 12%. Sequenced input: naive T cells sorted from blood. The receptor set was obtained from a man in his forties or fifties in good health.

This clonotype was seen more than once but under ten times. The chain joins TRBV7-8 to TRBJ2-1; D gene unclear. The CDR3 runs to 15 residues. The germline CDR1 and CDR2 sequences are SGHVS and FQNEAQ. The V gene lost 2 bases and the J gene lost 6 bases, with 14 bases spanning the gap. The CDR3 DNA reads as TGTGCCAGCAGCTTATCGAGGACCAAGGCCAATGAGCAGTTCTTC. It encodes CASSLSRTKANEQFF.

The CDR3 here is CASSSLAGGAYNEQFF. For the CDR3, the DNA is TGTGCCAGCAGTTCCTTAGCGGGAGGGGCGTACAATGAGCAGTTCTTC. This rearrangement joins TRBV28 to TRBJ2-1; 11 positions match TRBD2. This CDR3 is 16 amino acids long. The V segment lost 4 bases and the J segment 4 bases; nucleotides outside the gene matches: 6. Germline CDR1 MDHEN, CDR2 SYDVKM.

The chain has TRBV20-1 and TRBJ2-6; no clear D gene. This CDR3 spans 12 amino acids. V shed 3 bases and J shed 4 bases, with 4 bases lying between them. Germline lookup yields CDR1 DFQATT and CDR2 SNEGSKA (reference sequence). CDR3 nucleotide sequence: TGCAGTGCTAGGCCCGGGGCCAACGTCCTGACTTTC. It is translated as CSARPGANVLTF.

The V call is TRBV5-1, the J call TRBJ1-1, with D tentatively TRBD1 (5 bases). This CDR3 contains 15 residues. V dropped 3 bases and J dropped 10 bases, with 22 bases sitting between them. Germline loops: CDR1 SGHRS, CDR2 YFSETQ. DNA of the CDR3: TGCGCCAGCAGCTCGGAACCCCCAGGGAACATGGGAGCTTTCTTT. Encoded protein: CASSSEPPGNMGAFF.

This clonotype was observed many times. This chain joins TRBV20-1 and TRBJ2-1; D may be TRBD2 (5 bases). CDR1 is DFQATT, CDR2 SNEGSKA, per germline (reference sequence). CDR3 length: 13 residues. With 5 bases removed from V and 0 bases from J, the gap between germline ends came to 8 bases. The CDR3 region has the DNA TGCAGTGCTCCAGGAGGCTCCTACAATGAGCAGTTCTTC. Translating gives CSAPGGSYNEQFF.

This clonotype was seen repeatedly, ten times or more. The chain employs TRBV11-2 and TRBJ2-1; perhaps D is TRBD1 or TRBD2 (5 bases each). From germline, CDR1 is SGHAT and CDR2 FQNNGV. This CDR3 contains 14 residues. V lost 8 bases and J 8 bases, leaving 19 bases between the germline ends. The DNA for the CDR3 is TGTGCCAGCTCGGGGCTGGAAAGTAGGTATGAGCAGTTCTTC. Translating it yields CASSGLESRYEQFF. Supplemented by reference TRBV11-2 and TRBJ2-1, the full variable domain reads EAGVAQSPRYKIIEKRQSVAFWCNPISGHATLYWYQQILGQGPKLLIQFQNNGVVDDSQLPKDRFSAERLKGVDSTLKIQPAKLEDSAVYLCASSGLESRYEQFFGPGTRLTVL.

The chain employs TRBV19 and TRBJ2-3, with 14 nucleotides matching TRBD2. This CDR3 contains 14 residues. V lost 6 bases to trimming and J lost 4 bases; unmatched junction nucleotides: 0. Germline V lookup: CDR1 LNHDA, CDR2 SQIVND (reference sequence). The CDR3 protein is CASRGLAGADTQYF. CDR3 coding DNA: TGTGCCAGTAGGGGACTAGCGGGAGCAGATACGCAGTATTTT.

This rearrangement joins TRBV6-5 to TRBJ2-1; D not certain. V was shortened by 0 bases and J by 9 bases, with 9 bases between the two germline ends. In germline, CDR1 is MNHEY, CDR2 SVGAGI. This CDR3 has 13 residues. The DNA for the CDR3 is TGTGCCAGCAGTTACTCCGTGAACGGTGAGCAGTTCTTC. Protein product: CASSYSVNGEQFF.

This clonotype was picked up many times. The chain carries TRBV6-2 or TRBV6-3 and TRBJ2-7, with 10 bases matching TRBD1. This CDR3 comprises 14 residues. Germline CDR1 MNHEY, CDR2 SVGEGT. V was pared by 7 bases and J by 2 bases, with 5 bases of the junction left unmatched. CDR3 residues: CASIRTGGTYEQYF. DNA for the CDR3: TGTGCCAGCATCAGGACAGGGGGAACCTACGAGCAGTACTTC.

The chain couples TRBV6-2 or TRBV6-3 to TRBJ1-5; perhaps TRBD1 as D (5 bases). The CDR3 loop spans 16 amino acids. The germline CDR1 and CDR2 sequences are MNHEY and SVGEGT. V was cut by 5 bases and J by 0 bases, with 14 bases left in between. Here the CDR3 reads CASSPVDRNSNQPQHF. The CDR3 DNA is TGTGCCAGCAGTCCAGTTGACAGAAATAGCAATCAGCCCCAGCATTTT.

A few counts support this clonotype. The V and J genes are TRBV7-2 and TRBJ2-7; D possibly corresponds to TRBD2 (7 bases). The V end was cut by 0 bases, the J end by 12 bases, with 18 bases between. The CDR3 is 14 residues long. The germline V gene has CDR1 SGHTA and CDR2 FQGNSA. In nucleotides, the CDR3 is TGTGCCAGCAGCTTAGCGCTCTACAGGGAGGGGGTGTACTTC. As protein: CASSLALYREGVYF.

V gene TRBV11-2 combines with J gene TRBJ1-6; TRBD1 is a possible D gene (5 bases). This CDR3 spans 17 amino acids. From germline, CDR1 is SGHAT and CDR2 FQNNGV. V shed 0 bases and J shed 9 bases, with 18 bases lying between them. CDR3 region: CASSLEGRTARGSPLHF. CDR3 nucleotides: TGTGCCAGCAGCTTAGAGGGCCGAACGGCGAGGGGTTCACCCCTCCACTTT.

This clonotype was seen a handful of times. The chain employs TRBV4-3 and TRBJ2-1; weak D call: TRBD2 (6 bases). V was pared by 1 base and J by 2 bases, with 12 bases between. The CDR3 length is 16 residues. CDR1 is LGHNA and CDR2 is YSLEER in the germline V gene. CDR3 region: CASSQGDLSAYNEQFF. CDR3 in DNA: TGCGCCAGCAGCCAAGGGGACTTAAGCGCCTACAATGAGCAGTTCTTC.

The V call is TRBV12-3 or TRBV12-4, the J call TRBJ2-5, with unresolved D. Trimming left V 5 bases short and J 3 bases short, with 10 bases between. The CDR3 spans 13 residues. The CDR3 region has the DNA TGTGCCAGCAGTATGACCGTCGAAGAGACCCAGTACTTC. It is translated as CASSMTVEETQYF.

This clonotype has at least ten counts. This rearrangement joins TRBV20-1 to TRBJ2-5; D is possibly TRBD1 (5 bases). This CDR3 is built from 14 residues. Germline V gene sequence: CDR1 DFQATT, CDR2 SNEGSKA (reference sequence). The V gene lost 6 bases and the J gene lost 9 bases, with 23 bases spanning the gap. The CDR3 coding sequence is TGCAGTGCGCATACCTTTAGGGGCATAAAGGCCCAGTACTTC. As protein: CSAHTFRGIKAQYF.

The V call is TRBV5-1, the J call TRBJ2-7, with 14 nucleotides matching TRBD2. This CDR3 has 18 amino acids. Germline CDR1 and CDR2: SGHRS and YFSETQ. V dropped 4 bases and J dropped 0; count of bases not matched to a gene: 9. In DNA, the CDR3 is TGCGCCAGCAGCCAAGGACTAGCGGGGGGCCGCAGCTCCTACGAGCAGTACTTC. Translation: CASSQGLAGGRSSYEQYF.

This clonotype was detected many times. The V and J genes are TRBV3-1 and TRBJ2-4, with D hard to call. Per germline, CDR1 LGHDT and CDR2 YNNKEL (reference sequence). V was clipped by 1 base and J by 4 bases, with 2 bases between them. This CDR3 region has 12 residues. For the CDR3, the DNA is TGTGCCAGCAGCCAAGTAAAAAACATTCAGTACTTC. Translated: CASSQVKNIQYF.

The chain couples TRBV7-6 to TRBJ2-7; 11 bases fit TRBD2. This CDR3 contains 19 residues. The V and J ends lost 1 base and 3 bases, in that order; junction bases with no gene match: 14. The germline gives CDR1 SGHVS, CDR2 FNYEAQ. The CDR3: CASSLGWLAGGYEGYEQYF. CDR3 DNA: TGTGCCAGCAGCTTAGGGTGGCTAGCGGGGGGCTATGAGGGCTACGAGCAGTACTTC.

This clonotype was recorded a few times. The V gene is TRBV5-1, the J gene TRBJ2-1; TRBD2 matches at 7 bases. Germline CDR1 is SGHRS and CDR2 is YFSETQ. The length of the CDR3 is 15 residues. Trimming cost V 2 bases and J 4 bases; bases outside gene matches: 6. The CDR3, as DNA: TGCGCCAGCAGCTTAGAGGCGGGGGTATACAATGAGCAGTTCTTC. Protein sequence: CASSLEAGVYNEQFF.

This clonotype has more than one count but fewer than ten. The chain has TRBV7-3 and TRBJ2-3; 15 nucleotides align to TRBD2. The V gene end was trimmed by 5 bases and the J gene end by 5 bases; junction bases not matched to a gene: 5. The CDR3 contains 16 residues. CDR1 is SGHTA and CDR2 is FQGTGA in the germline V gene. The CDR3 is CASSLKGLAGGDTQYF. DNA of the CDR3: TGTGCCAGCAGCCTAAAGGGACTAGCGGGAGGAGATACGCAGTATTTT. Variable domain in full (rest from reference TRBV7-3 and TRBJ2-3): GAGVSQTPSNKVTEKGKYVELRCDPISGHTALYWYRQSLGQGPEFLIYFQGTGAADDSGLPNDRFFAVRPEGSVSTLKIQRTERGDSAVYLCASSLKGLAGGDTQYFGPGTRLTVL.